This T cell receptor (beta chain) was sequenced during a study of shared clonotypes between healthy human individuals. About the study: Per-donor plates numbered three CD4 naive, three CD4 memory, two CD8 naive and one CD8 memory.

Overall study findings and caveats: Estimated richness was generally greater in naive than memory subsets. Relative to their counterparts shared across all four donors, non-shared clonotypes exhibited diminished generation probabilities. Shared clonotypes: 4.5% to 5% naive CD4, around 3.5% naive CD8, 2% to 2.5% memory CD4, under 0.5% memory CD8.

Only in-frame clones appear in the TCRdb table, and some are missing; sequencing was by immunoSEQ multiplex PCR. The sample shows about 2.1 million clones, about 92% of them seen only once. Positive CCR7 selection of CD45RO-negative cells yielded the naive CD8 cells, and terminally differentiated effector memory CD45RA+ cells were excluded. Concerning this clone itself: The antigen remains undetermined.

The CDR3 has 12 amino acids. CDR1 MNHEY and CDR2 SMNVEV come from the germline V gene (reference sequence). The V end was cut by 6 bases, the J end by 6 bases, with 9 bases between. The sequenced material came from naive CD8+ T cells from PBMCs. This TCR derives from a man aged 18 to 29 in good health. Some clones in this sample may be carry-over from other donors' samples. The gene calls are TRBV27 and TRBJ2-1; D assignment may be TRBD1 or TRBD2 (5 bases each). CDR3 in amino acids: CASSTGTNEQFF. The CDR3 nucleotides read TGTGCCAGCAGCACCGGGACCAATGAGCAGTTCTTC.